The source of this T cell receptor (beta chain) is a study of blood T cell repertoires in COVID-19. The table came from immunoSEQ multiplex PCR; TCRdb's copy has only in-frame clones and leaves some out. Found here are about 500,000 clones, about 90% of them singletons; the top ten hold around 0.64%. CDR3 length: 14 amino acids. Germline CDR1 reads WNHNN; CDR2 reads SYGVQD (reference sequence). V was clipped by 3 bases and J by 3 bases, with 11 bases between them. This sequence originates from a woman younger than 35 who had recovered from COVID-19. The gene calls are TRBV10-1 and TRBJ2-5; possibly TRBD1 for D (6 bases). Material: PBMCs or T cells enriched from blood (not recorded which). In DNA, the CDR3 is TGCGCCAGCAGTGACAGGGGTTGGGAAGAGACCCAGTACTTC. This gives the protein CASSDRGWEETQYF.